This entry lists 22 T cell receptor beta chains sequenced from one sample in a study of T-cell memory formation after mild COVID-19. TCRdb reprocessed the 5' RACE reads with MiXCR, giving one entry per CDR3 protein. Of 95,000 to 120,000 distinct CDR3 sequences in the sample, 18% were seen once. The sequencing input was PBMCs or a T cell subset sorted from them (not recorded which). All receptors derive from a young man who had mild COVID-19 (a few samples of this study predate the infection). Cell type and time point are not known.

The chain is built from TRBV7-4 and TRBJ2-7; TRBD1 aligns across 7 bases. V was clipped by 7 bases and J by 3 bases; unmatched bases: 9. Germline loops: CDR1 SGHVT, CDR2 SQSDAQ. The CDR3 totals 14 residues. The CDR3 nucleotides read TGTGCCAGCAACCGCCGGGACAGTGACTACGAGCAGTACTTC. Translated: CASNRRDSDYEQYF.

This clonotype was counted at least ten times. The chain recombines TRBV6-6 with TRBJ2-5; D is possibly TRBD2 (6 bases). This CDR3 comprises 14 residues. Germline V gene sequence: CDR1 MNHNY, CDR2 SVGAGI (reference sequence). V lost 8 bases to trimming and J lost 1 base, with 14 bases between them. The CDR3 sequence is CASAGPAGQETQYF. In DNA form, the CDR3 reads TGTGCCAGCGCGGGGCCGGCGGGCCAAGAGACCCAGTACTTC.

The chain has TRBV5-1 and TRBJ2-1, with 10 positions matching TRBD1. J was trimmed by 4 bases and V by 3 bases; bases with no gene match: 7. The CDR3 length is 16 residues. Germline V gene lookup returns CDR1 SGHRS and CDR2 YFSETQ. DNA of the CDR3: TGCGCCAGCAGCTGGGCAGGGACAGGGGATTACAATGAGCAGTTCTTC. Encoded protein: CASSWAGTGDYNEQFF.

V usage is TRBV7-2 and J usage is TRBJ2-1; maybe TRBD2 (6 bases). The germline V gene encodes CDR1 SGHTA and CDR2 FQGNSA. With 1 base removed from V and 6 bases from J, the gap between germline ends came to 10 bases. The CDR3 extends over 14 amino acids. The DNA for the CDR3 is TGTGCCAGCAGCTTAGTAGGACTACTCAATGAGCAGTTCTTC. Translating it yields CASSLVGLLNEQFF.

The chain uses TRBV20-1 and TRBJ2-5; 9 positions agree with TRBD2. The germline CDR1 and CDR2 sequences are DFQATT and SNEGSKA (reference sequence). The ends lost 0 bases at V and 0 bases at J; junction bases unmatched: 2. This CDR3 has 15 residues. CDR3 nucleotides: TGCAGTGCTAGAGAGGCTAGCGGGGACCAAGAGACCCAGTACTTC. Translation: CSAREASGDQETQYF.

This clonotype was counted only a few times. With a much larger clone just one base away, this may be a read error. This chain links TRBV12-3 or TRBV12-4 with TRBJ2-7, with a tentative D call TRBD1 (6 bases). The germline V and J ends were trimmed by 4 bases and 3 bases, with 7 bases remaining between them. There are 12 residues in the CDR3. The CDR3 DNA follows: TGTGCCAGCAGTTGGACAGACTACGAGCAGTACTTC. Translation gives CASSWTDYEQYF.

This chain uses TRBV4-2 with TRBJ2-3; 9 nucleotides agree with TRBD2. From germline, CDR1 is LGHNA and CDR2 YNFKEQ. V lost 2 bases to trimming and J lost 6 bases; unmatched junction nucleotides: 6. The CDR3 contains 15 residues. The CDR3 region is CASSQKRGVPDTQYF. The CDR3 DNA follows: TGTGCCAGCAGCCAAAAGCGGGGGGTACCGGATACGCAGTATTTT.

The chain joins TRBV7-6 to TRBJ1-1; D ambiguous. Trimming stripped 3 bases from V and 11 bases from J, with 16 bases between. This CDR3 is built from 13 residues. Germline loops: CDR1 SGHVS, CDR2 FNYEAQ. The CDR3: CASSFNSQMGAFF. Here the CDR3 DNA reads TGTGCCAGCAGCTTTAACTCCCAAATGGGGGCTTTCTTT.

The CDR3 is CSAGLRGSAQHF. The CDR3 DNA reads as TGCAGTGCTGGCCTGAGGGGCTCGGCCCAGCATTTT. The V and J genes are TRBV20-1 and TRBJ1-5; a possible D gene is TRBD1 (5 bases). V gave up 5 bases and J gave up 11 bases, with 16 bases separating them. The length of the CDR3 is 12 residues. Per germline, CDR1 DFQATT and CDR2 SNEGSKA (reference sequence).

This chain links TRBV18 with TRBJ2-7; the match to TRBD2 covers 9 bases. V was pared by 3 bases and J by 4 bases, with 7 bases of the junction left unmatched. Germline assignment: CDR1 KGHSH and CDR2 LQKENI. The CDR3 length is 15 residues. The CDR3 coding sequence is TGTGCCAGCTCACCTGCGGGGGGGCCTCTTTACGAGCAGTACGTC. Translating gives CASSPAGGPLYEQYV.

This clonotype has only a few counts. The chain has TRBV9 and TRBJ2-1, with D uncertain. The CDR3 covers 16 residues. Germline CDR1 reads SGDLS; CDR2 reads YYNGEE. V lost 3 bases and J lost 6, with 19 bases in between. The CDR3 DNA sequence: TGTGCCAGCAGCGCCCCAATGTGGGTACGCCTCAATGAGCAGTTCTTC. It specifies CASSAPMWVRLNEQFF.

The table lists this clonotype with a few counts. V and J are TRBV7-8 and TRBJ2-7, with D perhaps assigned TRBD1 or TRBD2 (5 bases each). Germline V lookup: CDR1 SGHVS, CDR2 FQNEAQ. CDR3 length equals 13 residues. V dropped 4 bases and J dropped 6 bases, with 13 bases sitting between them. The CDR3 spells CASSWDLTSEQYF. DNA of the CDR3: TGTGCCAGCAGCTGGGACCTTACTTCCGAGCAGTACTTC.

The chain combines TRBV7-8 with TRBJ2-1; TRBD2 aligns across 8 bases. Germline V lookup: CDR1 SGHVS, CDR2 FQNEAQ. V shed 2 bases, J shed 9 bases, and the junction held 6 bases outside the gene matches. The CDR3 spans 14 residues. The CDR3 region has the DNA TGTGCCAGCAGCTTAACTAGCGGTATAGGTGAGCAGTTCTTC. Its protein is CASSLTSGIGEQFF.

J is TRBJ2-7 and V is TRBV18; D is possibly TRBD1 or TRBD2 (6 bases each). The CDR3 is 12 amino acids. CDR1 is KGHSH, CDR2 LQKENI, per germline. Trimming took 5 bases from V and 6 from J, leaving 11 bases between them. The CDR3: CASSKGGGEQYV. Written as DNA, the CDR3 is TGTGCCAGCTCAAAAGGAGGGGGCGAGCAGTACGTC.

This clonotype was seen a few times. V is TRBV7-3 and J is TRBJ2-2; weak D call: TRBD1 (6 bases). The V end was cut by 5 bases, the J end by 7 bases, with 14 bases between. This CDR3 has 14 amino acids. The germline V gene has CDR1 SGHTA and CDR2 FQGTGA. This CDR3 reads CASSRQAEFGELFF. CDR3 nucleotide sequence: TGTGCCAGCAGCCGACAGGCGGAGTTCGGGGAGCTGTTTTTT.

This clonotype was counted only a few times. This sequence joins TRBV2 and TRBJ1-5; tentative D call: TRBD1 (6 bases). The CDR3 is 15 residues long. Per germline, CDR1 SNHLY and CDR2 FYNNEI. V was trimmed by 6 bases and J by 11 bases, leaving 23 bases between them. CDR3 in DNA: TGTGCCAGCAGCACCCAGGGGACGGCTCGAAGGGCCCAGCATTTT. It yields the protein CASSTQGTARRAQHF. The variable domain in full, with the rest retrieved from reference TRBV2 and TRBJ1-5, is EPEVTQTPSHQVTQMGQEVILRCVPISNHLYFYWYRQILGQKVEFLVSFYNNEISEKSEIFDDQFSVERPDGSNFTLKIRSTKLEDSAMYFCASSTQGTARRAQHFGDGTRLSIL.

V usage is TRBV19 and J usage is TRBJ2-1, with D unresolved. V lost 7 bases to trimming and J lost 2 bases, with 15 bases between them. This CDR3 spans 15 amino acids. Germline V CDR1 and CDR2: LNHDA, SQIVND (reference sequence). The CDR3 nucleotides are TGTGCCAGTACCCCCGACCCGTGGGCCTACAATGAGCAGTTCTTC. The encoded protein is CASTPDPWAYNEQFF.

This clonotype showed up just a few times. The CDR3 is CASRGDGHGYTF. The DNA for the CDR3 is TGTGCCAGCAGAGGAGACGGTCATGGCTACACCTTC. The chain joins TRBV12-3 or TRBV12-4 to TRBJ1-2; D not certain. V lost 6 bases and J 6 bases, leaving 11 bases between the germline ends. The CDR3 has 12 amino acids.

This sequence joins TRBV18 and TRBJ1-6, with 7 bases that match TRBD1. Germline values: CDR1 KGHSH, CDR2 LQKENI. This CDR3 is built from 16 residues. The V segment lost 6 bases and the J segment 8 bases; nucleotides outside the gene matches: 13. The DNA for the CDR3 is TGTGCCAGCTCGCCTCCTACAGGGGCACGGGATTCACCCCTCCACTTT. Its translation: CASSPPTGARDSPLHF.

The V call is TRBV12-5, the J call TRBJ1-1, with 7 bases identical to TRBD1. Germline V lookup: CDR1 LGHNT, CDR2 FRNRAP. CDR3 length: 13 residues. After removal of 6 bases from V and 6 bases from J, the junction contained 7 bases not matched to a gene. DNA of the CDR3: TGTGCTAGTGGCGGGAACAGGGGACCTGAAGCTTTCTTT. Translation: CASGGNRGPEAFF.

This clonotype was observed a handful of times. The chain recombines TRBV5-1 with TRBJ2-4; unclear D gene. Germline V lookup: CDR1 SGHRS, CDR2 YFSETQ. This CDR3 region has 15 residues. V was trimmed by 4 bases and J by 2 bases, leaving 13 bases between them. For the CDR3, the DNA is TGCGCCAGCAGCGACCAGGACGGAACCAAAAACATTCAGTACTTC. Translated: CASSDQDGTKNIQYF.

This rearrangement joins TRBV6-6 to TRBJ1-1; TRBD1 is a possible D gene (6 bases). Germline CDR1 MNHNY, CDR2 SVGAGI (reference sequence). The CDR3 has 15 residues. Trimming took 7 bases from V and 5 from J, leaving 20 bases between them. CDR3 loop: CASTSYQGIRTEAFF. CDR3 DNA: TGTGCCAGCACCTCCTATCAGGGGATTCGGACTGAAGCTTTCTTT.